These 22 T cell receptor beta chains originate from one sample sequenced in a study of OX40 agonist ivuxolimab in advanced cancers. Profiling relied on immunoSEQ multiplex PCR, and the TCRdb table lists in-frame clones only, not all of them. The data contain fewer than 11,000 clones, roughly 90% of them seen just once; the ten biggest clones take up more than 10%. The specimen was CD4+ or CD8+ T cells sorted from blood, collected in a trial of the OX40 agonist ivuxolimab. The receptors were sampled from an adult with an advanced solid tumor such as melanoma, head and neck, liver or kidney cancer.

CDR3 sequence: CASSSEAEGYEQYF. As DNA, the CDR3 is TGTGCCAGCAGCTCTGAGGCCGAGGGCTACGAGCAGTACTTC. The chain has TRBV11-3 and TRBJ2-7; tentative D call: TRBD2 (5 bases). Germline values: CDR1 SGHNT, CDR2 YENEEA. Trimming removed 4 bases from V and 3 bases from J, with 13 bases in between. The CDR3 is made up of 14 amino acids.

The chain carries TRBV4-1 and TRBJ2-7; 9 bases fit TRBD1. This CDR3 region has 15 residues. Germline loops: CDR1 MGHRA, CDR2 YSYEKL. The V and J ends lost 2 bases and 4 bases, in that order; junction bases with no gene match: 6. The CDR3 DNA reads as TGCGCCAGCAGCCAACCGGGACAGGGACGATACGAGCAGTACTTC. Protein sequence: CASSQPGQGRYEQYF.

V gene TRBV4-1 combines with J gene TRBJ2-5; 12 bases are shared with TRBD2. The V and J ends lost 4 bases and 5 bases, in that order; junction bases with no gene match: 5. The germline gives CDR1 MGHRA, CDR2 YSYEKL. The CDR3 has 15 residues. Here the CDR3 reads CASSRTSGVRETQYF. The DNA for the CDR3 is TGCGCCAGCAGCCGGACTAGCGGGGTGCGGGAGACCCAGTACTTC.

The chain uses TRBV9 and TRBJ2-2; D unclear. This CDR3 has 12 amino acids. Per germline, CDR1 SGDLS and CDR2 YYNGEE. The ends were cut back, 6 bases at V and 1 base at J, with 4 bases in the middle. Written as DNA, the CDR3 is TGTGCCAGCACGAGGAACACCGGGGAGCTGTTTTTT. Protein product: CASTRNTGELFF.

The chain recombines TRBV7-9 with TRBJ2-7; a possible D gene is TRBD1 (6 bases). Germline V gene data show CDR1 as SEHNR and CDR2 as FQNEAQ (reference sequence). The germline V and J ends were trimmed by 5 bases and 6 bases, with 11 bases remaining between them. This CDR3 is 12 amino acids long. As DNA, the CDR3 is TGTGCCAGCAGCGTACAGGGAACCGAGCAGTACTTC. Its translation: CASSVQGTEQYF.

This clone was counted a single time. The DNA for the CDR3 is TGTGCCAGCAGTCTACGGGAGTACCAAGAGACCCAGTACTTC. This sequence encodes CASSLREYQETQYF. V usage is TRBV6-6 and J usage is TRBJ2-5, with D perhaps TRBD2 (6 bases). Trimming left V 5 bases short and J 0 bases short, with 10 bases between. CDR3 size: 14 residues. CDR1 is MNHNY, CDR2 SVGAGI, per germline (reference sequence).

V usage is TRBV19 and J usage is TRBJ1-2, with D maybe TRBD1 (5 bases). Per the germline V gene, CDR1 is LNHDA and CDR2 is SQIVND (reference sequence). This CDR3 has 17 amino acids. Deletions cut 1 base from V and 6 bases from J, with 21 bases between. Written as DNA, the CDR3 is TGTGCCAGTAGTATAGCCTCCCCCCAGGGAGGTGATGATGGCTACACCTTC. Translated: CASSIASPQGGDDGYTF.

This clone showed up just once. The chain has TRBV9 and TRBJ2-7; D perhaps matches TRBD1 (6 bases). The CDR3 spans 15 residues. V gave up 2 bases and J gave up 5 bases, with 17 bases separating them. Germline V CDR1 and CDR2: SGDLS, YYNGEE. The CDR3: CASSVGTQVGDEQYF. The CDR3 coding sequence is TGTGCCAGCAGCGTCGGGACACAGGTAGGCGACGAGCAGTACTTC. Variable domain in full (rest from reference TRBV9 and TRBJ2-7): DSGVTQTPKHLITATGQRVTLRCSPRSGDLSVYWYQQSLDQGLQFLIQYYNGEERAKGNILERFSAQQFPDLHSELNLSSLELGDSALYFCASSVGTQVGDEQYFGPGTRLTVT.

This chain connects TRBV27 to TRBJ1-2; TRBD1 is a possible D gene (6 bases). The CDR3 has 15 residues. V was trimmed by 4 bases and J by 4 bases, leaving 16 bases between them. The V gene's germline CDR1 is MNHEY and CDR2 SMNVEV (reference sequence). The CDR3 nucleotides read TGTGCCAGCAGTTCATGGGTACAGGGATCCTATGGCTACACCTTC. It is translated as CASSSWVQGSYGYTF.

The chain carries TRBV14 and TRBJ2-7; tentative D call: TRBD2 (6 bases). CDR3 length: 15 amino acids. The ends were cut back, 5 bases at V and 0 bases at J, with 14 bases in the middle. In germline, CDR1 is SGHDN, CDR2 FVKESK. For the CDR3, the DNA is TGTGCCAGCAGCGTGCCGGGAGACCGCTCCTACGAGCAGTACTTC. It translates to CASSVPGDRSYEQYF.

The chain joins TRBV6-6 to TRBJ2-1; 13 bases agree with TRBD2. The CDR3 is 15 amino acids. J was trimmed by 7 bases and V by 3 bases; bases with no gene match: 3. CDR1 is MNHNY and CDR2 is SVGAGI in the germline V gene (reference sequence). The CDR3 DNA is TGTGCCAGCAGTTATACTAGCGGGGGGGCTAATGAGCAGTTCTTC. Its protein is CASSYTSGGANEQFF.

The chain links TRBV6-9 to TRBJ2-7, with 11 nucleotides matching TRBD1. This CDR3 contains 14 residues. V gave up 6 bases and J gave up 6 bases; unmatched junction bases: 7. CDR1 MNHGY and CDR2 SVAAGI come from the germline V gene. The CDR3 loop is CASSEGQGVTEQYF. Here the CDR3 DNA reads TGTGCCAGCAGCGAGGGACAGGGGGTTACCGAGCAGTACTTC.

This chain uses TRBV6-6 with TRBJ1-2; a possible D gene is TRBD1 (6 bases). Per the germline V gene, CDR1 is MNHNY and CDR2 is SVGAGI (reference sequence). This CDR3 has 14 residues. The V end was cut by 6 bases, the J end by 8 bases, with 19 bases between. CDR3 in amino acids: CASSLQGGGSGYTF. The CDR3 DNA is TGTGCCAGCAGCCTACAGGGAGGAGGAAGCGGCTACACCTTC.

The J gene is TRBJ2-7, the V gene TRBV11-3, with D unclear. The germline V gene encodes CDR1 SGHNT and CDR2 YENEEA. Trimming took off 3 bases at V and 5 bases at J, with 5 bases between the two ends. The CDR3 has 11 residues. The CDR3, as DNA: TGTGCCAGCAGCTTGGACCACGAGCAGTACTTC. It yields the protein CASSLDHEQYF.

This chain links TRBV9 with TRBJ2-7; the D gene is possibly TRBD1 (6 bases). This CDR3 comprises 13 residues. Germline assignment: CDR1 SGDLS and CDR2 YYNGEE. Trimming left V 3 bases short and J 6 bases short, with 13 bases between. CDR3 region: CASSASTGSEQYF. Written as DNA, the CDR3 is TGTGCCAGCAGCGCTTCTACAGGGTCCGAGCAGTACTTC.

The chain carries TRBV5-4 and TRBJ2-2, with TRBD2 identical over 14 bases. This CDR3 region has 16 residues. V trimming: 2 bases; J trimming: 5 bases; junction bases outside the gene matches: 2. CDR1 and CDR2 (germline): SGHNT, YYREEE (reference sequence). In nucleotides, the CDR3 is TGTGCCAGCAGCTTCGGACTAGCGGGGGGAACCGGGGAGCTGTTTTTT. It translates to CASSFGLAGGTGELFF. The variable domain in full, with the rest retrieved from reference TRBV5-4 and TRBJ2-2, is ETGVTQSPTHLIKTRGQQVTLRCSSQSGHNTVSWYQQALGQGPQFIFQYYREEENGRGNFPPRFSGLQFPNYSSELNVNALELDDSALYLCASSFGLAGGTGELFFGEGSRLTVL.

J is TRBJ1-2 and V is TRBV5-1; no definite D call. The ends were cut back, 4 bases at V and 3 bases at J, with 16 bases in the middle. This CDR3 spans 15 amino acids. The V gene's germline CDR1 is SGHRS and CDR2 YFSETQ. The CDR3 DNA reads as TGCGCCAGCAGCCCATGGACGGTAAGGGACTATGGCTACACCTTC. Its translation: CASSPWTVRDYGYTF. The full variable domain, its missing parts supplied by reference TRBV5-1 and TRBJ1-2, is KAGVTQTPRYLIKTRGQQVTLSCSPISGHRSVSWYQQTPGQGLQFLFEYFSETQRNKGNFPGRFSGRQFSNSRSEMNVSTLELGDSALYLCASSPWTVRDYGYTFGSGTRLTVV.

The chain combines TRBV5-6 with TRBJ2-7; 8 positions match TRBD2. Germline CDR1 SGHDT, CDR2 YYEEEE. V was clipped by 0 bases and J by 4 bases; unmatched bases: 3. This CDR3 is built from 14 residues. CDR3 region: CASSLGGLEYEQYF. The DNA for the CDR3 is TGTGCCAGCAGCTTGGGGGGACTAGAGTACGAGCAGTACTTC.

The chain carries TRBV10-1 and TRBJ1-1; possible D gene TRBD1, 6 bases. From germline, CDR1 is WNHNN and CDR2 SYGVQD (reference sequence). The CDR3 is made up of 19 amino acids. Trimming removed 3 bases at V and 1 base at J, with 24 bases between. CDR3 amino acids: CASSEAYGSPGTPNTEAFF. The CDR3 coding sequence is TGCGCCAGCAGTGAAGCATACGGGAGCCCCGGGACACCGAACACTGAAGCTTTCTTT.

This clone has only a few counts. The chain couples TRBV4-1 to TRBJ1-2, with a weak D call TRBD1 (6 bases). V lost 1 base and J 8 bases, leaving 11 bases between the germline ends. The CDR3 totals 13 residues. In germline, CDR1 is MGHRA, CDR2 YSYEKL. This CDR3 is CASSQGQGHGYTF. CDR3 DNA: TGCGCCAGCAGCCAAGGGCAGGGGCACGGCTACACCTTC.

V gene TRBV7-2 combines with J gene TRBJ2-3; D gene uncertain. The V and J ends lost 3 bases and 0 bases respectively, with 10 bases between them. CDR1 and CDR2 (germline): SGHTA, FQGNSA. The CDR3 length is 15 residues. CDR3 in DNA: TGTGCCAGCAGCTTCCTGGGCTCTAGCACAGATACGCAGTATTTT. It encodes CASSFLGSSTDTQYF.

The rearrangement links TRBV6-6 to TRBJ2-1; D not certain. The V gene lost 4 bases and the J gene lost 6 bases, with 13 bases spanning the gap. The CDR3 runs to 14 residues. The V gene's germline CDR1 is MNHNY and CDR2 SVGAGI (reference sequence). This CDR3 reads CASSWASSLNEQFF. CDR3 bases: TGTGCCAGCAGTTGGGCTAGTTCACTCAATGAGCAGTTCTTC.